This TCR beta chain comes out of a study of T cell repertoires in cytomegalovirus infection. The table lists this clonotype with a few counts. As yet, its antigen is unknown. The CDR3 sequence is 16 residues long. Germline CDR1 is LGHNA and CDR2 is YNFKEQ. With 0 bases clipped from V and 7 bases from J, the junction kept 7 bases outside the gene matches. TCRdb itself ran the reads through MiXCR, one entry per CDR3 protein. The sample yields 550,000 to 700,000 distinct CDR3 sequences, over 35% seen once. V and J are TRBV4-2 and TRBJ2-1; TRBD2 matches 9 bases. The source was cultured PBMCs, collected from culture after CMV antigen stimulation. The receptor was derived from a human donor in good health (CMV status not recorded). Some clones in this sample may be carry-over from other donors' samples. The CDR3 is CASSQDRRGGRNEQFF. CDR3 bases: TGTGCCAGCAGCCAAGATCGGCGGGGGGGCCGGAATGAGCAGTTCTTC.